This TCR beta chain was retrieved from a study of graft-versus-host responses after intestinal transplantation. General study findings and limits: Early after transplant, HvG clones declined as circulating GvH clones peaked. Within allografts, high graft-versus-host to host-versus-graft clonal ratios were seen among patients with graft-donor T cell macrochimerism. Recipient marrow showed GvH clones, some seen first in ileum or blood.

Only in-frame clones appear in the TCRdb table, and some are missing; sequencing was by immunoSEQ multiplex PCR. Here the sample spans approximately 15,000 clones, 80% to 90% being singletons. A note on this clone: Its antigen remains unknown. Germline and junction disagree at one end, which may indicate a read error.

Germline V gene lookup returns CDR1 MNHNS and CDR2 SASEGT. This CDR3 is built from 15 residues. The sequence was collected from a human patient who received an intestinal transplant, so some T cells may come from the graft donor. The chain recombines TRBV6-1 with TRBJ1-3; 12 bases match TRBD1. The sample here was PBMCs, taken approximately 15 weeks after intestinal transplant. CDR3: CASGEGTGGGNTIYF. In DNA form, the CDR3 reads TGTGCCAGCGGTGAAGGGACAGGGGGCGGAAACACCATATATTTT.